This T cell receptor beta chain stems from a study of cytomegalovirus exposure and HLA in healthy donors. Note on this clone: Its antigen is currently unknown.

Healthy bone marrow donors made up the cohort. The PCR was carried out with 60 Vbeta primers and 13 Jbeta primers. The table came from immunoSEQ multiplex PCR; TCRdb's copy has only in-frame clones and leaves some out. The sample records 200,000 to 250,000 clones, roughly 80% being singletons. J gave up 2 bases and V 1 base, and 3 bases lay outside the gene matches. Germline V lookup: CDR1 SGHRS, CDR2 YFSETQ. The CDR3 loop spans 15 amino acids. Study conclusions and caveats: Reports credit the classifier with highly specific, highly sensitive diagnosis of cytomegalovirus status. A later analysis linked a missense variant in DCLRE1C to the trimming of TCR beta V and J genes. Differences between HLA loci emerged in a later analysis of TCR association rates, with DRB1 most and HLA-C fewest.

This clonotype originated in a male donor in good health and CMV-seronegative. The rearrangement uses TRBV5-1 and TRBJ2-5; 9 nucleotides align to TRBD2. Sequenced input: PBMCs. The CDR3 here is CASSLPSGNQETQYF. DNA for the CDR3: TGCGCCAGCAGCTTGCCTAGCGGGAATCAAGAGACCCAGTACTTC.